The 26 T cell receptor beta chains below all came from one sample that was sequenced in a study of identical twins. TCRdb recomputed calls from the 5' RACE reads with MiXCR, one row per CDR3 protein. The table includes around 960,000 distinct CDR3 sequences, roughly 12% detected once. These data were likewise used in another study, on yellow fever vaccine responses in identical twins.

What was sequenced was PBMCs. All receptors come from a young woman in good health.

The table lists this clonotype with a few counts. V and J are TRBV12-3 or TRBV12-4 and TRBJ2-2; 7 bases fit TRBD1. V dropped 6 bases and J dropped 4; count of bases not matched to a gene: 2. This CDR3 comprises 13 residues. The CDR3 loop reads CASRRDSTGELFF. The CDR3 region has the DNA TGTGCCAGCAGACGGGACAGCACCGGGGAGCTGTTTTTT.

This clonotype was seen just once. This chain uses TRBV7-2 with TRBJ2-5; 10 positions match TRBD1. Germline trimming cut 4 bases from V and 3 bases from J; bases unmatched to any gene: 8. Germline loops: CDR1 SGHTA, CDR2 FQGNSA. This CDR3 comprises 16 residues. Written as DNA, the CDR3 is TGTGCCAGCAGCTGGACAGGGGGTGGGGGGAAAGAGACCCAGTACTTC. Protein sequence: CASSWTGGGGKETQYF.

This clonotype was seen only a few times. This sequence joins TRBV10-2 and TRBJ2-1; 15 nucleotides agree with TRBD2. Germline values: CDR1 WSHSY, CDR2 SAAADI. This CDR3 has 13 amino acids. V was clipped by 11 bases and J by 8 bases; unmatched bases: 4. In nucleotides, the CDR3 is TGCGCCGGTGGACTAGCGGGGGGGGATGAGCAGTTCTTC. It codes for CAGGLAGGDEQFF.

V and J are TRBV24-1 and TRBJ2-1; unclear D gene. V was shortened by 4 bases and J by 2 bases, with 11 bases between the two germline ends. This CDR3 spans 15 amino acids. Germline lookup yields CDR1 KGHDR and CDR2 SFDVKD. Here the CDR3 DNA reads TGTGCCACCAGTGACCCTAGAGGTCCCTACAATGAGCAGTTCTTC. It codes for CATSDPRGPYNEQFF.

The chain has TRBV6-1 and TRBJ2-1, with D perhaps TRBD1 (6 bases). Germline V gene sequence: CDR1 MNHNS, CDR2 SASEGT. The CDR3 has 14 residues. The V and J ends lost 5 bases and 9 bases respectively, with 17 bases between them. CDR3 DNA: TGTGCCAGCAGTCGCCTGACAGGCCACACTGAGCAGTTCTTC. Amino acid sequence: CASSRLTGHTEQFF.

This clonotype was seen more than once but under ten times. The rearrangement links TRBV9 to TRBJ2-7, with 15 bases identical to TRBD2. This CDR3 comprises 17 residues. Trimming took 2 bases from V and 4 from J; bases not matched to a gene: 7. From germline, CDR1 is SGDLS and CDR2 YYNGEE. In DNA form, the CDR3 reads TGTGCCAGCAGCGTCGGGACTAGCGGGAGGCAAGCTTACGAGCAGTACTTC. Its protein product is CASSVGTSGRQAYEQYF.

This clonotype occurred a few times. The chain joins TRBV20-1 to TRBJ1-1; no clear D. The CDR3 consists of 13 residues. V was clipped by 6 bases and J by 0 bases, with 11 bases between them. Germline loops: CDR1 DFQATT, CDR2 SNEGSKA (reference sequence). The DNA of the CDR3 is TGCAGTGCGCACCGGGGTTTGAACACTGAAGCTTTCTTT. Translating it yields CSAHRGLNTEAFF.

The chain combines TRBV11-2 with TRBJ2-2; 8 bases map to TRBD1. The CDR3 is 18 residues long. Germline assignment: CDR1 SGHAT and CDR2 FQNNGV. J lost 4 bases, V lost 2 bases, and 12 bases had no gene match. CDR3: CASSLPFFGTGITGELFF. CDR3 DNA sequence: TGTGCCAGCAGCTTACCCTTTTTTGGGACAGGAATCACCGGGGAGCTGTTTTTT.

This sequence joins TRBV7-6 and TRBJ2-7, with D possibly matching TRBD1 (6 bases). Germline-derived CDR1 and CDR2 are SGHVS and FNYEAQ. The length of the CDR3 is 15 residues. V was shortened by 2 bases and J by 3 bases, with 14 bases between the two germline ends. Here the CDR3 reads CASSLMMGALYEQYF. CDR3 bases: TGTGCCAGCAGCTTAATGATGGGGGCCCTCTACGAGCAGTACTTC.

The chain carries TRBV7-8 and TRBJ2-1; 11 bases agree with TRBD2. In germline, CDR1 is SGHVS, CDR2 FQNEAQ. Germline trimming cut 5 bases from V and 7 bases from J; bases unmatched to any gene: 13. The CDR3 covers 17 residues. DNA of the CDR3: TGTGCCAGCAGCCCCCACACAACTAGCGGGAGTACTAATGAGCAGTTCTTC. This encodes CASSPHTTSGSTNEQFF.

Many counts were recorded for this clonotype. The CDR3: CASSFLGLAQTQYF. The CDR3, as DNA: TGTGCCAGCAGTTTTTTGGGACTAGCGCAGACCCAGTACTTC. The rearrangement uses TRBV12-3 or TRBV12-4 and TRBJ2-5, with 10 bases aligning to TRBD2. Losses at the gene ends were 3 bases for V and 6 bases for J; bases not matched to a gene: 4. The CDR3 runs to 14 residues.

The J gene is TRBJ2-2, the V gene TRBV28; weak D call: TRBD2 (5 bases). This CDR3 has 15 amino acids. Trimming removed 3 bases from V and 2 bases from J, with 10 bases in between. In germline, CDR1 is MDHEN, CDR2 SYDVKM. The CDR3 DNA reads as TGTGCCAGCAGTTTTGTGGAGGCCAACACCGGGGAGCTGTTTTTT. This sequence encodes CASSFVEANTGELFF.

This clonotype was counted a few times. The CDR3 sequence: CSAPKGGSYEQYF. The CDR3 bases are TGCAGTGCCCCTAAGGGCGGGAGCTACGAGCAGTACTTC. The V and J genes are TRBV20-1 and TRBJ2-7; 7 nucleotides line up with TRBD2. V dropped 6 bases and J dropped 3; count of bases not matched to a gene: 8. The V gene's germline CDR1 is DFQATT and CDR2 SNEGSKA (reference sequence). This CDR3 has 13 residues.

The chain couples TRBV24-1 to TRBJ2-3; a possible D gene is TRBD2 (6 bases). CDR3 length equals 16 residues. The V and J ends lost 5 bases and 1 base respectively, with 15 bases between them. The V gene's germline CDR1 is KGHDR and CDR2 SFDVKD. In nucleotides, the CDR3 is TGTGCCACCAGTGGATCTGATGCTAGCGGCACAGATACGCAGTATTTT. The encoded protein is CATSGSDASGTDTQYF.

V gene TRBV12-3 or TRBV12-4 combines with J gene TRBJ2-1; 9 nucleotides agree with TRBD2. The CDR3 has 15 amino acids. V was clipped by 3 bases and J by 5 bases; unmatched bases: 5. CDR3 DNA sequence: TGTGCCAGCAGTTTCCCTAGCGGGGACGACAATGAGCAGTTCTTC. It translates to CASSFPSGDDNEQFF.

This clonotype was observed a few times. The chain has TRBV11-2 and TRBJ1-2; TRBD1 might be the D (5 bases). This CDR3 spans 16 amino acids. V lost 3 bases and J lost 5, with 19 bases in between. Looked up from germline, CDR1 is SGHAT and CDR2 is FQNNGV. CDR3 DNA: TGTGCCAGCAGCTTCGGGTGGGACGAGTACGGGTATGGCTACACCTTC. Its translation: CASSFGWDEYGYGYTF.

This chain joins TRBV20-1 and TRBJ2-1; TRBD2 agrees at 12 bases. The germline gives CDR1 DFQATT, CDR2 SNEGSKA (reference sequence). The ends lost 2 bases at V and 10 bases at J; junction bases unmatched: 6. This CDR3 comprises 14 residues. The CDR3 region has the DNA TGCAGTGCTAGACTAGCGGGAGGGGGAATAGAGCAGTTCTTC. Translation: CSARLAGGGIEQFF.

This clonotype has only a few counts. The rearrangement joins TRBV12-3 or TRBV12-4 to TRBJ2-7; 13 bases agree with TRBD2. The CDR3 is 14 residues long. Trimming cost V 5 bases and J 9 bases; bases outside gene matches: 7. The CDR3 spells CASSTGTSGERQYV. DNA of the CDR3: TGTGCCAGCAGTACCGGGACTAGCGGGGAACGGCAGTACGTC.

This clonotype was counted a few times. This rearrangement joins TRBV5-1 to TRBJ2-7; TRBD2 matches at 12 bases. The germline V gene has CDR1 SGHRS and CDR2 YFSETQ. The CDR3 is 15 residues long. V gave up 0 bases and J gave up 6 bases; unmatched junction bases: 4. The CDR3 DNA sequence: TGCGCCAGCAGCTTGGGACTAGCGGGAGCCTTCGAGCAGTACTTC. Translated, it gives CASSLGLAGAFEQYF.

The table lists this clonotype with a few counts. The chain recombines TRBV12-3 or TRBV12-4 with TRBJ2-2, with 7 bases that match TRBD1. The J segment lost 5 bases and the V segment lost 7 bases, leaving 7 bases of the junction unmatched. The CDR3 runs to 14 residues. The CDR3 bases are TGTGCCAGCACCACCGGGACAGAGACCGGGGAGCTGTTTTTT. As protein: CASTTGTETGELFF.

This clonotype came up a few times. The rearrangement uses TRBV11-2 and TRBJ2-5; D might be TRBD2 (5 bases). The CDR3 is made up of 18 amino acids. The germline V gene has CDR1 SGHAT and CDR2 FQNNGV. V was shortened by 0 bases and J by 1 base, with 18 bases between the two germline ends. The DNA for the CDR3 is TGTGCCAGCAGCTTAGAAGCGGTTCGGGAACAGTCCCAAGAGACCCAGTACTTC. Translation: CASSLEAVREQSQETQYF.

There are a few counts of this clonotype. The gene calls are TRBV6-2 or TRBV6-3 and TRBJ2-2; TRBD2 agrees at 9 bases. Germline CDR1 and CDR2: MNHEY and SVGEGT. The CDR3 length is 17 residues. V lost 7 bases, J lost 7 bases, and 16 bases stayed unmatched. The CDR3 reads CASKLLAGGPGGGELFF. As DNA, the CDR3 is TGTGCCAGCAAGCTACTCGCGGGGGGGCCTGGCGGCGGGGAGCTGTTTTTT.

The chain carries TRBV12-3 or TRBV12-4 and TRBJ1-5; D is unresolved. Between the trimmed V and J ends, which lost 3 bases and 0 bases, there was a span of 6 bases. The CDR3 loop spans 14 amino acids. The CDR3 sequence: CASSFWNSNQPQHF. The CDR3, as DNA: TGTGCCAGCAGTTTTTGGAATAGCAATCAGCCCCAGCATTTT.

This clonotype has a handful of counts. The chain links TRBV5-1 to TRBJ1-2, with D possibly matching TRBD1 (6 bases). The V gene's germline CDR1 is SGHRS and CDR2 YFSETQ. V was clipped by 0 bases and J by 3 bases, with 18 bases between them. The CDR3 runs to 17 residues. The CDR3 nucleotides are TGCGCCAGCAGCTTGGGGGGAACAGGGAAGACTGACTATGGCTACACCTTC. Protein: CASSLGGTGKTDYGYTF.

J is TRBJ2-7 and V is TRBV10-3; TRBD1 matches 8 bases. Germline V CDR1 and CDR2: ENHRY, SYGVKD. Germline trimming cut 5 bases from V and 2 bases from J; bases unmatched to any gene: 8. The CDR3 extends over 15 amino acids. The CDR3 loop reads CAISQGQELTYEQYV. CDR3 DNA sequence: TGTGCCATCAGTCAGGGACAGGAGTTGACCTACGAGCAGTACGTC.

This chain joins TRBV6-1 and TRBJ2-1; D might be TRBD1 (5 bases). This CDR3 region has 14 residues. Between the trimmed V and J ends, which lost 4 bases and 9 bases, there was a span of 16 bases. CDR1 is MNHNS, CDR2 SASEGT, per germline. The DNA for the CDR3 is TGTGCCAGCAGTGCGCAGTCCTGGGGCAGTGAGCAGTTCTTC. Translation: CASSAQSWGSEQFF.